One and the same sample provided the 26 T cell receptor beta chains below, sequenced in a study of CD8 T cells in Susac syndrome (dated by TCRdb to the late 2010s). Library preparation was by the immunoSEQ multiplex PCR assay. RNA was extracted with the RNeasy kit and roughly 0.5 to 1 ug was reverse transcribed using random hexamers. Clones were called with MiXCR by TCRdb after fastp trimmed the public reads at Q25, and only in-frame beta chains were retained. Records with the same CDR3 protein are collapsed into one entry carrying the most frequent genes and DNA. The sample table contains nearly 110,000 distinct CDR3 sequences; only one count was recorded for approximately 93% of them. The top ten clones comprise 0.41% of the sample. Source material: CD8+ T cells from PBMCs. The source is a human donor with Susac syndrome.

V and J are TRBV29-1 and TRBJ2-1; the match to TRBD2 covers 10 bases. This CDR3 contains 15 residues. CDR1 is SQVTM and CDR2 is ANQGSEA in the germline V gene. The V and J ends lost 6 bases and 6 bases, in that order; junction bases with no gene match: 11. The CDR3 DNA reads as TGCAGCGTAACCCCGAGCGGGGGGGCGGGCAATGAGCAGTTCTTC. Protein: CSVTPSGGAGNEQFF.

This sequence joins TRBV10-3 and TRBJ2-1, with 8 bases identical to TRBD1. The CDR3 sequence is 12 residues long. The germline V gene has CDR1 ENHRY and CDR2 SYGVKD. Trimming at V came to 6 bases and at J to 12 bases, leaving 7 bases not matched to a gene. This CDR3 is CAIRETGVGQFF. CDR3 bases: TGTGCCATCAGGGAGACAGGGGTTGGGCAGTTCTTC.

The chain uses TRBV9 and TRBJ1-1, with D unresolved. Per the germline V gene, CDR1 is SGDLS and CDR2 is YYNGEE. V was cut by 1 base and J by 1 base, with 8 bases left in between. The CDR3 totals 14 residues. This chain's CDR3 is CASSVKHSNTEAFF. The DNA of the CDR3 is TGTGCCAGCAGCGTAAAACATTCGAACACTGAAGCTTTCTTT.

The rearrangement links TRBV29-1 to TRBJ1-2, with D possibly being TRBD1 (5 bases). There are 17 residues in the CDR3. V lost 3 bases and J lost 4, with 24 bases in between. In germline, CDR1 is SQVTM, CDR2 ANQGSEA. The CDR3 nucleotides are TGCAGCGTTGACGGAGGGAGGGGTTCCTTACTTAGCTATGGCTACACCTTC. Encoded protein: CSVDGGRGSLLSYGYTF.

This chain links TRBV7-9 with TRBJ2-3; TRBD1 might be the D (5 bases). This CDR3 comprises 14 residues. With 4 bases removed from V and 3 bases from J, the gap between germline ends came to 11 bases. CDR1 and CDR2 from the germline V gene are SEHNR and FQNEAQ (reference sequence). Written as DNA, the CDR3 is TGTGCCAGCAGCTCCAGGGATGGGACAGATACGCAGTATTTT. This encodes CASSSRDGTDTQYF.

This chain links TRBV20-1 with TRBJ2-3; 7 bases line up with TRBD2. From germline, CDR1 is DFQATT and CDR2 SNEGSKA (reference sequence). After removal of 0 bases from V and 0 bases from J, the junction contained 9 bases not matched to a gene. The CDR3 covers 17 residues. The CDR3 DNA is TGCAGTGCTAGAGATCGGGTCCTAGCGGCTAGCACAGATACGCAGTATTTT. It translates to CSARDRVLAASTDTQYF.

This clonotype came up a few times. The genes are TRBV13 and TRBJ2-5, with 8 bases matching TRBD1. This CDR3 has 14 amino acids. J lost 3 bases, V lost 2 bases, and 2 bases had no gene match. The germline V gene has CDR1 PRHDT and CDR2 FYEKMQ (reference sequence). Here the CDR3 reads CASSLRTGKETQYF. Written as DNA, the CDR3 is TGTGCCAGCAGCTTACGGACAGGGAAAGAGACCCAGTACTTC.

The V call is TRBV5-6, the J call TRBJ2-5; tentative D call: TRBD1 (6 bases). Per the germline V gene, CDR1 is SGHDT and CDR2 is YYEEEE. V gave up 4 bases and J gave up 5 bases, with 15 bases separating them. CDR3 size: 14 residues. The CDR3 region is CASSQSGTWETQYF. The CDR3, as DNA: TGTGCCAGCAGCCAATCCGGGACATGGGAGACCCAGTACTTC.

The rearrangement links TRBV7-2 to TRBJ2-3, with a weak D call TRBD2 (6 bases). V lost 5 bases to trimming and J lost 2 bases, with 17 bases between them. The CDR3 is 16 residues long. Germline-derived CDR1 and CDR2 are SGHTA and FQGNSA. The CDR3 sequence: CASSPRLGGFTDTQYF. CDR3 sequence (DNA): TGTGCCAGCAGCCCGCGACTAGGAGGTTTCACAGATACGCAGTATTTT. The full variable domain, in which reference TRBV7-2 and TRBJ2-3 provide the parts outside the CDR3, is GAGVSQSPSNKVTEKGKDVELRCDPISGHTALYWYRQSLGQGLEFLIYFQGNSAPDKSGLPSDRFSAERTGGSVSTLTIQRTQQEDSAVYLCASSPRLGGFTDTQYFGPGTRLTVL.

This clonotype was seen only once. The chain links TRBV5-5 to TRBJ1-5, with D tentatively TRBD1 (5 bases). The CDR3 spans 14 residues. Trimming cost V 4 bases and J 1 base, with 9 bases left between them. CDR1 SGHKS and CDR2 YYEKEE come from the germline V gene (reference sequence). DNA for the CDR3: TGTGCCAGCAGCCATGACAGCAGCAATCAGCCCCAGCATTTT. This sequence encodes CASSHDSSNQPQHF.

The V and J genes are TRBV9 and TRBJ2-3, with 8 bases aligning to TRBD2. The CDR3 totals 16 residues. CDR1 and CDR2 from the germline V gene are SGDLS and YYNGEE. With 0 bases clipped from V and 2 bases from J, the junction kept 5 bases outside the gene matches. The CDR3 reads CASSVAGTRDTDTQYF. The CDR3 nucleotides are TGTGCCAGCAGCGTAGCGGGGACTAGAGACACAGATACGCAGTATTTT.

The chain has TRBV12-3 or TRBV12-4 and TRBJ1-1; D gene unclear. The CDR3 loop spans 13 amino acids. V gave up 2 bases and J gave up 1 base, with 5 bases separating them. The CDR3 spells CASSLQKNTEAFF. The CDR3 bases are TGTGCCAGCAGTTTACAGAAGAACACTGAAGCTTTCTTT.

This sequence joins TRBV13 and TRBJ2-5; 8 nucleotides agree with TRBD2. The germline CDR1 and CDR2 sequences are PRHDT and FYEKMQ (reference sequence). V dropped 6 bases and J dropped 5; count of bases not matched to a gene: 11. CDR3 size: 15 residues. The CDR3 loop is CASSPLSGGGETQYF. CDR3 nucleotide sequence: TGTGCCAGCAGTCCTCTCAGCGGGGGCGGTGAGACCCAGTACTTC. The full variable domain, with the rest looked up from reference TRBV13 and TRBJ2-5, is AAGVIQSPRHLIKEKRETATLKCYPIPRHDTVYWYQQGPGQDPQFLISFYEKMQSDKGSIPDRFSAQQFSDYHSELNMSSLELGDSALYFCASSPLSGGGETQYFGPGTRLLVL.

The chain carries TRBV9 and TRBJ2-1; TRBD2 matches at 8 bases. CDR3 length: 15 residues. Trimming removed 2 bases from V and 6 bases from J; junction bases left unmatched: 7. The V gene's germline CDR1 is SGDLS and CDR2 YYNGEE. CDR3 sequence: CASSVGGGASNEQFF. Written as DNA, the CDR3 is TGTGCCAGCAGCGTCGGGGGGGGCGCAAGCAATGAGCAGTTCTTC.

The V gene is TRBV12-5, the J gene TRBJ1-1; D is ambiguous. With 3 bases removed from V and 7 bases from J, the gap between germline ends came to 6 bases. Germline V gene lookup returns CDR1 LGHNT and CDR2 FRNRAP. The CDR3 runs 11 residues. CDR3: CASGFQIEAFF. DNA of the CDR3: TGTGCTAGTGGTTTCCAGATTGAAGCTTTCTTT.

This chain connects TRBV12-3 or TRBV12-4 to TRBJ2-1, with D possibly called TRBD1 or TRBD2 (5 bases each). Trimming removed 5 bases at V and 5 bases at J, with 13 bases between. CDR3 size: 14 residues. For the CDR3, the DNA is TGTGCCAGCAGTCCCTGGGACCTAGACAATGAGCAGTTCTTC. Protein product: CASSPWDLDNEQFF.

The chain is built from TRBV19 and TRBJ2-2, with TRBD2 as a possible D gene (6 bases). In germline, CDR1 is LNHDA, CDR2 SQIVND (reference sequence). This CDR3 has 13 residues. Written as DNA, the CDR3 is TGTGCTAGTCAGGAGGGATACACCGGGGAGCTGTTTTTT. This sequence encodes CASQEGYTGELFF.

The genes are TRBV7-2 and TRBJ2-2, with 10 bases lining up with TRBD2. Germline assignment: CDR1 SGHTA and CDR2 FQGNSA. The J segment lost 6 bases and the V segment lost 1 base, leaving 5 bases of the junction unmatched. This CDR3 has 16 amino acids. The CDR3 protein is CASSLVILAGAGELFF. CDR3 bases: TGTGCCAGCAGCTTAGTGATCCTAGCGGGGGCCGGGGAGCTGTTTTTT.

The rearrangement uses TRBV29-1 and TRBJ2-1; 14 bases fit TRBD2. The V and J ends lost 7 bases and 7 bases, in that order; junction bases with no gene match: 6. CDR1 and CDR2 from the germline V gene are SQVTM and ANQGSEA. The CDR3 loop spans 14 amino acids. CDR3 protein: CSARTSGGLNEQFF. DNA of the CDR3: TGCAGCGCCCGGACTAGCGGGGGGCTTAATGAGCAGTTCTTC.

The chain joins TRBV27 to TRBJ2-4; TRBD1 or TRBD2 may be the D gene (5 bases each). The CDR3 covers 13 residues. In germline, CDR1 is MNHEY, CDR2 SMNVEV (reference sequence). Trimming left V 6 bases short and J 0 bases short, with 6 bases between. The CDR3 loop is CASRGVAKNIQYF. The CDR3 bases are TGTGCCAGCAGGGGGGTAGCCAAAAACATTCAGTACTTC.

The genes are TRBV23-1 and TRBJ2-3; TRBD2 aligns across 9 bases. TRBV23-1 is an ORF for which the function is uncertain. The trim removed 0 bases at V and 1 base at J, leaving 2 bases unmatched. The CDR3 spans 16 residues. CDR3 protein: CASSQSPSGGTDTQYF. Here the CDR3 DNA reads TGCGCCAGCAGTCAATCGCCTAGCGGGGGCACAGATACGCAGTATTTT.

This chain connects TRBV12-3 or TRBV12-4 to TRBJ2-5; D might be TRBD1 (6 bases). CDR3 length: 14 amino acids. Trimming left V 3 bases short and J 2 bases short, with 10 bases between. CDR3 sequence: CASSLRQAQETQYF. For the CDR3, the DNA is TGTGCCAGCAGTTTGCGACAGGCGCAAGAGACCCAGTACTTC.

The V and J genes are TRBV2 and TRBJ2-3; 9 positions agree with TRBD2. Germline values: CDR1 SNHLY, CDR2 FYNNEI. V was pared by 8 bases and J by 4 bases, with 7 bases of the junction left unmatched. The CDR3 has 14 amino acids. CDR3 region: CASLSGLAADTQYF. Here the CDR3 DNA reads TGTGCCAGCCTCTCGGGACTAGCCGCAGATACGCAGTATTTT.

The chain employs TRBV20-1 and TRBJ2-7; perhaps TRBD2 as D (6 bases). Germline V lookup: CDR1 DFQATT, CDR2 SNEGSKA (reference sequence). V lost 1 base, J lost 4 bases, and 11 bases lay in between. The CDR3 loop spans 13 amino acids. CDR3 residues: CSARGGTRYEQYF. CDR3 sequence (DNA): TGCAGTGCTAGAGGTGGGACTCGGTACGAGCAGTACTTC.

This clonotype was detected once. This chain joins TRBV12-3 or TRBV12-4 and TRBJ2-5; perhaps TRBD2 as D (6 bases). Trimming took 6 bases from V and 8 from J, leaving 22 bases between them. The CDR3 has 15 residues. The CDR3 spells CASRTGTDRLETQYF. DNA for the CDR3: TGTGCCAGCAGGACTGGGACTGACCGCCTAGAAACCCAGTACTTC.

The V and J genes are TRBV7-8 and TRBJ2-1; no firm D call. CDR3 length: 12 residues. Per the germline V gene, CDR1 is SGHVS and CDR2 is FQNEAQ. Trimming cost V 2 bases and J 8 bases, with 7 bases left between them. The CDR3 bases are TGTGCCAGCAGCTTAACAGCGCATGAGCAGTTCTTC. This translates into CASSLTAHEQFF.